Listed below are T cell receptor beta chains from one sample, sequenced in a study of Tregs in tolerant kidney transplant recipients. Libraries were prepared by immunoSEQ multiplex PCR; TCRdb keeps only in-frame clonotypes and omits some of them. The sample contains about 240,000 clones, about 86% of which appear only once. The sequenced sample consisted of CD4+ T cells from blood. Source of these receptors: a human donor in good health. Each CDR3 is given with its conserved first and last residue. D genes are given only for firm matches. Size is stated for part of the rows, as once, few or many counts, or as a class when the clone is expanded.

d_call clone_size j_call cdr3_length v_call cdr3_nt cdr3_aa
TRBD2 . TRBJ2-1 15 TRBV2 TGTGCCAGCAGTGAAAGTCTAGCGGGGGGGCCCTCCAAGTTCTTC CASSESLAGGPSKFF
TRBD2 . TRBJ2-5 16 TRBV2 TGTGCCAGCAGTTTAGCGGGAGTTGGGTACCAAGAGACCCAGTACTTC CASSLAGVGYQETQYF
. . TRBJ2-7 15 TRBV29-1 TGCAGCGTTGGACCCTTACCGGGACACGACTACGAGCAGTACTTC CSVGPLPGHDYEQYF
. once TRBJ2-7 13 TRBV5-1 TGCGCCAGCAGCACTAACCCCTCCGACGAGCAGTACTTC CASSTNPSDEQYF
. . TRBJ2-1 13 TRBV5-1 TGCGCCAGTGGGCAGGGGGGTAACAATGAGCAGTTCTTC CASGQGGNNEQFF
. . TRBJ2-3 14 TRBV7-2 TGTGCCAGCAGCTTAGCGGGAGTAACAGATACGCAGTATTTT CASSLAGVTDTQYF
TRBD1 once TRBJ1-2 13 TRBV19 TGTGCCAGTAGCCCACAGGGGGACTATGGCTACACCTTC CASSPQGDYGYTF
. . TRBJ1-2 14 TRBV4-2 TGTGCCAGCAGGGTCGCCGGGATCAACTATGGCTACACCTTC CASRVAGINYGYTF
. . TRBJ2-7 9 TRBV5-1 TGCGCCAGCAGCAACGAGCAGTACTTC CASSNEQYF
. . TRBJ2-5 11 TRBV20-1 TGCAGTGCCCCTTTGGGGGAGACCCAGTACTTC CSAPLGETQYF
. . TRBJ1-3 12 TRBV28 TGTGCCAGCAGTTTTAGGGGGAACACCATATATTTT CASSFRGNTIYF
. . TRBJ2-5 14 TRBV5-4 TGTGCCAGCAGCTTATCCCCTTCGCGGGAGACCCAGTACTTC CASSLSPSRETQYF
. . TRBJ2-5 11 TRBV30 TGTGCCTGGAGTGCCGCGGAGACCCAGTACTTC CAWSAAETQYF
. . TRBJ1-3 15 TRBV18 TGTGCCAGCTCACCACGGTCAGAATCTGGAAACACCATATATTTT CASSPRSESGNTIYF
. . TRBJ1-1 14 TRBV6-1 TGTGCCAGTTCCTTCAGCCGACAGTACACTGAAGCTTTCTTT CASSFSRQYTEAFF
. . TRBJ1-5 16 TRBV7-9 TGTGCCAGCAGCTTAGGGGAGGGTCTCGGCAATCAGCCCCAGCATTTT CASSLGEGLGNQPQHF
TRBD1 . TRBJ2-7 16 TRBV10-2 TGCGCCAGCCGATCCCTTCGGGACAGGGGGTTATACGAGCAGTACTTC CASRSLRDRGLYEQYF
. once TRBJ1-1 14 TRBV6-1 TGTGCCAGCAGTGAAAGGTATTGGAACACTGAAGCTTTCTTT CASSERYWNTEAFF
. once TRBJ1-4 14 TRBV6-5 TGTGCCAGCAGTACCGGACCGTTAAATGAAAAACTGTTTTTT CASSTGPLNEKLFF
. . TRBJ1-3 14 TRBV6-5 TGTGCCAGCAGGAGTGGAATTCCTGGAAACACCATATATTTT CASRSGIPGNTIYF
. . TRBJ2-1 12 TRBV2 TGTGCCAGCAGTGAAGGGGGGGATGAGCAGTTCTTC CASSEGGDEQFF
TRBD1 . TRBJ1-5 15 TRBV6-5 TGTGCCAGCAGTTACGGTGGGACAGGGGGTGAGCCCCAGCATTTT CASSYGGTGGEPQHF
. . TRBJ1-4 14 TRBV15 TGTGCCACCAGCAGGTCGAAGCTAGGTGAAAAACTGTTTTTT CATSRSKLGEKLFF
. . TRBJ1-4 15 TRBV7-9 TGTGCCAGCAGCGATACAGGGCCTACAGGGGAAAAACTGTTTTTT CASSDTGPTGEKLFF
TRBD2 . TRBJ2-5 16 TRBV7-6 TGTGCCAGCAGCTTAGCCGGGACTAAATACGGAGAGACCCAGTACTTC CASSLAGTKYGETQYF
. few TRBJ1-1 12 TRBV6-1 TGTGCCAGCAGTGAACGGACGACTGAAGCTTTCTTT CASSERTTEAFF
. . TRBJ2-7 15 TRBV4-1 TGCGCCAGCAGCCAAGATTTTAGACCCGACTACGAGCAGTACTTC CASSQDFRPDYEQYF
. . TRBJ2-2 19 TRBV15 TGTGCCACCAGCAGCGGGTGGAGTAGTTTGGCCTCCGTATTCGGGGAGCTGTTTTTT CATSSGWSSLASVFGELFF
TRBD2 . TRBJ2-7 15 TRBV6-6 TGTGCCAGCAGTTACAGGCTAGCGGGAGCCTACGAGCAGTACTTC CASSYRLAGAYEQYF
. . TRBJ1-5 13 TRBV7-8 TGTGCCAGCAGCTCGACAGACAATCAGCCCCAGCATTTT CASSSTDNQPQHF
TRBD2 . TRBJ2-3 15 TRBV5-1 TGCGCCAGCAGCTTTAGCGGGGGGGCCGGAGATACGCAGTATTTT CASSFSGGAGDTQYF
. few TRBJ1-1 11 TRBV20-1 TGCAGTGCAGTGACACCCCTAAGTGCTTTCTTT CSAVTPLSAFF
. . TRBJ1-3 16 TRBV13 TGTGCCAGCAGCCAAACCGGGACCACCGCGGTGAACACCATATATTTT CASSQTGTTAVNTIYF
TRBD1 few TRBJ1-5 14 TRBV10-3 TGTGCCATCAAGGGTGGGACAGGGGATCAGCCCCAGCATTTT CAIKGGTGDQPQHF
. . TRBJ2-2 15 TRBV6-5 TGTGCCAGCAGTTACTCCCCTTCTGCAATCGGGGAGCTGTTTTTT CASSYSPSAIGELFF
. . TRBJ1-2 15 TRBV23-1 TGCGCCAGCAGTCAATCGAACGTAGCTAACTATGGCTACACCTTC CASSQSNVANYGYTF
TRBD2 . TRBJ2-3 16 TRBV5-4 TGTGCCAGCAGCATGGGCGGGACTAGCAATTTCGGGAGTGAGTATTTT CASSMGGTSNFGSEYF
TRBD1 . TRBJ2-5 15 TRBV5-1 TGCGCCAGCAGCTTTACACAGGGGTTTAAGGAGACCCAGTACTTC CASSFTQGFKETQYF
TRBD1 . TRBJ1-1 15 TRBV11-2 TGTGCCAGCAGCTCCGGACAGGTGCGAAACACTGAAGCTTTCTTT CASSSGQVRNTEAFF
. . TRBJ1-2 12 TRBV5-1 TGCGCCAGCAGCACACAGGGTTATGGCTACACCTTC CASSTQGYGYTF
TRBD1 . TRBJ1-2 12 TRBV30 TGTGCCTCGCGGACAGGGAGTTATGGCTACACCTTC CASRTGSYGYTF
. once TRBJ1-3 16 TRBV5-1 TGCGCCAGCAGCTTTACGACACTAGTCTCTGGAAACACCATATATTTT CASSFTTLVSGNTIYF
. . TRBJ2-1 14 TRBV7-8 TGTGCCAGCAGCCCCCTCCGGCTGGGCAATGAGCAGTTCTTC CASSPLRLGNEQFF
TRBD2 . TRBJ2-1 15 TRBV6-5 TGTGCCAGCAGTCCCCGGCGGGGGGGGACTACTGAGCAGTTCTTC CASSPRRGGTTEQFF
. once TRBJ1-2 13 TRBV18 TGTGCCAGCTCACAACGACAGGAATATGGCTACACCTTC CASSQRQEYGYTF
TRBD1 few TRBJ1-2 13 TRBV7-8 TGTGCCAGCAGCTCGGGACAGGGGTACGGCTACACCTTC CASSSGQGYGYTF
. . TRBJ1-1 14 TRBV9 TGTGCCAGCAGCCCCGGGAGGGTTAACACTGAAGCTTTCTTT CASSPGRVNTEAFF
TRBD1 . TRBJ1-5 13 TRBV19 TGTGCCAGTAGGGACAGGGGGCGTCAGCCCCAGCATTTT CASRDRGRQPQHF
TRBD1 . TRBJ1-5 15 TRBV6-5 TGTGCCAGCAGTTACTCGAACAGGGGGAATCAGCCCCAGCATTTT CASSYSNRGNQPQHF
. . TRBJ1-4 14 TRBV5-4 TGTGCCAGCAGCCCAGGGTCGACTAATGAAAAACTGTTTTTT CASSPGSTNEKLFF
. few TRBJ1-3 14 TRBV2 TGTGCCAGCAGTCCCCAGCCGACTGGAAACACCATATATTTT CASSPQPTGNTIYF